This TCR beta chain was found in a study of cytomegalovirus exposure and HLA in healthy donors. 60 Vbeta and 13 Jbeta primers were used in PCR. TCRdb keeps only in-frame clones here, not all; method: immunoSEQ multiplex PCR. This repertoire shows some 100,000 clones, approximately 80% found once; its top ten account for 2% to 3%. V shed 1 base and J 3 bases; nucleotides not matched to a gene: 15. Per germline, CDR1 GTSNPN and CDR2 SVGIG (reference sequence). The CDR3 spans 18 residues. The sequence was obtained from a female donor in good health and CMV-seronegative. This chain uses TRBV30 with TRBJ1-2; TRBD1 matches 9 bases. Sequencing was carried out using PBMCs. CDR3 nucleotides: TGTGCCTGGAGTGGGGTTTTGGGACAGGGTTTTGTTGACTATGGCTACACCTTC. Its translation is CAWSGVLGQGFVDYGYTF.